This record concerns one T cell receptor beta chain sequence. Its target is not known. Germline trimming cut 5 bases from V and 4 bases from J; bases unmatched to any gene: 10. The CDR3 totals 16 residues. Germline-derived CDR1 and CDR2 are SEHNR and FQNEAQ (reference sequence). Sequenced by immunoSEQ multiplex PCR; TCRdb stores in-frame clones only, minus some. The repertoire consists of more than 10,000 clones, with over 60% occurring once and the leading ten covering about 30%. The data were taken from a study of graft-versus-host responses after intestinal transplantation. Study summary: Every one of the recipients received anti-thymocyte globulin induction and afterwards took tacrolimus and steroids for roughly three years. Findings and limits, study-wide: Recipient-marrow GvH clones were detected, some having first appeared in ileum or blood.

The rearrangement uses TRBV7-9 and TRBJ2-5; 10 bases align to TRBD2. This clonotype originated in a human patient who received an intestinal transplant, so some T cells may come from the graft donor. This specimen was PBMCs, taken roughly 490 days after intestinal transplant. The CDR3 DNA reads as TGTGCCAGCAGCGACGTACTAGCGGGATACCTAGAGACCCAGTACTTC. Amino acid sequence: CASSDVLAGYLETQYF.